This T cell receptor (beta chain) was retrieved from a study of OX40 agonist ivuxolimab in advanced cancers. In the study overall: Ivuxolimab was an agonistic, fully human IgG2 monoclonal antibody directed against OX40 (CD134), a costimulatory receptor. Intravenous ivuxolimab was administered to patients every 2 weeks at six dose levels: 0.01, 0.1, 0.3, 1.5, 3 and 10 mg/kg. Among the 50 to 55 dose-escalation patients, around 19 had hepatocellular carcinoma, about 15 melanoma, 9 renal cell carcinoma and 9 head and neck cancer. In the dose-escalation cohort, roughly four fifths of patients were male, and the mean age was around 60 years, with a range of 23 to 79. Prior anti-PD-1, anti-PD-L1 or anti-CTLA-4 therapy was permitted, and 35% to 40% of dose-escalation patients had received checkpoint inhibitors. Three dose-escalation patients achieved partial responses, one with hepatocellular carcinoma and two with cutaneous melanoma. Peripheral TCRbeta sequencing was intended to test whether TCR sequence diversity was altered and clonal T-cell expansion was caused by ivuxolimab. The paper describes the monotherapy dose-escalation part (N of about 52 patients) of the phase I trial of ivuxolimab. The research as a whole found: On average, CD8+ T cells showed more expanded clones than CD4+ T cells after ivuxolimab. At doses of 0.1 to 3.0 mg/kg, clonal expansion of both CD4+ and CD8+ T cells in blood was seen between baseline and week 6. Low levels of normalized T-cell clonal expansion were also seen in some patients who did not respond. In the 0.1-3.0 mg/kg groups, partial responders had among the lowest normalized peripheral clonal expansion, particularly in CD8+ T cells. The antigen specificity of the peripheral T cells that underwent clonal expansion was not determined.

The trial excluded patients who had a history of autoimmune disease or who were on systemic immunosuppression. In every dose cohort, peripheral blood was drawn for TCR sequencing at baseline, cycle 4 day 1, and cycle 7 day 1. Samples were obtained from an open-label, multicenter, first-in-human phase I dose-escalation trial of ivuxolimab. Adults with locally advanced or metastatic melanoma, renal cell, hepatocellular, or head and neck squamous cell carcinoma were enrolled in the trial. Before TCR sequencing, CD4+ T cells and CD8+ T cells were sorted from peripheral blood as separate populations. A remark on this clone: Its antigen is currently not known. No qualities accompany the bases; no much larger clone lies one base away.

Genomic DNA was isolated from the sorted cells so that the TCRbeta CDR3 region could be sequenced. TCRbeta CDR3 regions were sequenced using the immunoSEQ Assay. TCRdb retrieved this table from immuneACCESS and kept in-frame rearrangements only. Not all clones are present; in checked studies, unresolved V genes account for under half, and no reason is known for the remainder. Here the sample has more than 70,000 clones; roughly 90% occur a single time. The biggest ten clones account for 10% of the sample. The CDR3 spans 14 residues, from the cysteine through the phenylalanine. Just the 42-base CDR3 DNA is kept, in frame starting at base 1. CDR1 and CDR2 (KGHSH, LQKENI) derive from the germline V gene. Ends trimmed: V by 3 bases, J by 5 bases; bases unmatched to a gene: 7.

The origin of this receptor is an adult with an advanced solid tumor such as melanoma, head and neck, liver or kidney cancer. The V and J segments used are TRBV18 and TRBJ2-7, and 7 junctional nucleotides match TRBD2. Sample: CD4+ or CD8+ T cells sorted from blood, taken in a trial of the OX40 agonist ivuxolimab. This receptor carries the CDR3 CASSPPQGGNEQYF. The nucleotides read TGTGCCAGCTCACCGCCCCAGGGAGGGAACGAGCAGTACTTC.